This T cell receptor beta chain was sequenced for a study of shared clonotypes between healthy human individuals. As concerns this clone: What it binds is unknown.

This CDR3 is 16 amino acids long. J was trimmed by 5 bases and V by 0 bases; bases with no gene match: 8. Germline-derived CDR1 and CDR2 are MNHEY and SMNVEV (reference sequence). Sequencing was performed with immunoSEQ multiplex PCR; in TCRdb, only in-frame clones are kept and a portion is missing. The data show hundreds of thousands of clones, 95% to 97% seen once. Study conclusions and caveats: Generally, naive subsets came out with larger estimated richness than memory subsets. Clonotypes not shared had lower generation probabilities than those common to all four donors. For naive CD4 cells, roughly 4.6% of clonotypes were shared across a few donors.

Terminally differentiated effector memory CD45RA+ cells were left out of the naive CD8 fraction, which was CD45RO-negative and positively selected for CCR7. Healthy HIV-negative adults without recent acute infections or vaccinations served as donors. The TCR was taken from a woman aged 25-40 years in good health. Sequences were obtained from naive CD8+ T cells sorted from blood. This chain joins TRBV27 and TRBJ2-7; 9 positions match TRBD1. CDR3 DNA: TGTGCCAGCAGTTTATCCACCGGGACAGGGAAAAACGAGCAGTACTTC. The encoded protein is CASSLSTGTGKNEQYF.